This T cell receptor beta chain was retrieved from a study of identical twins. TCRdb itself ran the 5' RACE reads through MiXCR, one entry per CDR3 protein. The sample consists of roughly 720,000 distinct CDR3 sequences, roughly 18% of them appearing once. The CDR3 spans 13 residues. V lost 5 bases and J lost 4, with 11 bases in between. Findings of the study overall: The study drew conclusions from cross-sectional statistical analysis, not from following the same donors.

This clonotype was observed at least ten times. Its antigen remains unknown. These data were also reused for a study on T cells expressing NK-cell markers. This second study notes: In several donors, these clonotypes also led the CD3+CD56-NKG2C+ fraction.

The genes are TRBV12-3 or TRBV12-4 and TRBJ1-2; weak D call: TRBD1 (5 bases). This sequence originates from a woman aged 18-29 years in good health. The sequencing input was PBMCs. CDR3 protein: CASSVTGSYGYTF. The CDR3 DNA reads TGTGCCAGCAGTGTTACAGGAAGCTATGGCTACACCTTC.